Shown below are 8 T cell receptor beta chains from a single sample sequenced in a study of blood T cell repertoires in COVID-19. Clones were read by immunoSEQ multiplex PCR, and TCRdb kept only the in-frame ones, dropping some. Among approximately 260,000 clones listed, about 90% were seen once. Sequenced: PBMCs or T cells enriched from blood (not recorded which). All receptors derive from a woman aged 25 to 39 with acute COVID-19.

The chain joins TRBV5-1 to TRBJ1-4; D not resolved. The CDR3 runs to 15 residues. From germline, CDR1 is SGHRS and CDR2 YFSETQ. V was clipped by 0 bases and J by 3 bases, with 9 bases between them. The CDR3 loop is CASSLAGVANEKLFF. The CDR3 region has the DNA TGCGCCAGCAGCTTGGCGGGTGTAGCTAATGAAAAACTGTTTTTT.

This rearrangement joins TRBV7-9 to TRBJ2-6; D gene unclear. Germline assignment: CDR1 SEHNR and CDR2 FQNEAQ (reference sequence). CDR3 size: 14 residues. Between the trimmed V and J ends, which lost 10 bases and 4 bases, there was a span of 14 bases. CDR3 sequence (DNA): TGTGCCACCCCTAATCTGAGGGGGGCCAACGTCCTGACTTTC. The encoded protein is CATPNLRGANVLTF. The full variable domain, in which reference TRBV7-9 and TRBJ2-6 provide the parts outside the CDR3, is DTGVSQNPRHKITKRGQNVTFRCDPISEHNRLYWYRQTLGQGPEFLTYFQNEAQLEKSRLLSDRFSAERPKGSFSTLEIQRTEQGDSAMYLCATPNLRGANVLTFGAGSRLTVL.

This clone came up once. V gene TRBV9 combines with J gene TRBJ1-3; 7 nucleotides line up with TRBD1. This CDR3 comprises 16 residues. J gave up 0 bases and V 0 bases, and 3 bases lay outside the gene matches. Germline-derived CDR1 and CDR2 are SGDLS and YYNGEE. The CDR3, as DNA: TGTGCCAGCAGCGTAGGGGGACAGAACTCTGGAAACACCATATATTTT. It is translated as CASSVGGQNSGNTIYF.

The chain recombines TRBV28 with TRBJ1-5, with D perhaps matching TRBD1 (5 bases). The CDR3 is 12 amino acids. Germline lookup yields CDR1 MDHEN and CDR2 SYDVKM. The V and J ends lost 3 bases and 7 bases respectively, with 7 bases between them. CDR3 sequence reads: CASSFKGQPQHF. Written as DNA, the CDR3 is TGTGCCAGCAGTTTTAAGGGGCAGCCCCAGCATTTT. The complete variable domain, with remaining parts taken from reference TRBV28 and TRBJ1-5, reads DVKVTQSSRYLVKRTGEKVFLECVQDMDHENMFWYRQDPGLGLRLIYFSYDVKMKEKGDIPEGYSVSREKKERFSLILESASTNQTSMYLCASSFKGQPQHFGDGTRLSIL.

For the CDR3, the DNA is TGTGCCAGCAGCTTACCTGGCAGTTCCTACGAGCAGTACTTC. Translated: CASSLPGSSYEQYF. The chain carries TRBV7-9 and TRBJ2-7; no clear D. This CDR3 spans 14 amino acids. V was trimmed by 2 bases and J by 1 base, leaving 9 bases between them. Germline V gene sequence: CDR1 SEHNR, CDR2 FQNEAQ (reference sequence).

In nucleotides, the CDR3 is TGTGCCAGCAGTTTTGGAGGAGGCCCACTGGAAGCTTTCTTT. Residues: CASSFGGGPLEAFF. The rearrangement uses TRBV27 and TRBJ1-1, with no clear D. Trimming removed 3 bases at V and 8 bases at J, with 16 bases between. The germline V gene has CDR1 MNHEY and CDR2 SMNVEV (reference sequence). CDR3 length: 14 residues.

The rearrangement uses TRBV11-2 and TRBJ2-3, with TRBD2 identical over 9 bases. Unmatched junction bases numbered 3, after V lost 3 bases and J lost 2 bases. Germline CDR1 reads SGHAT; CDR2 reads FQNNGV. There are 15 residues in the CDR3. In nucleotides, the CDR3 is TGTGCCAGCAGCTTCAGCGGGGGGTACACAGATACGCAGTATTTT. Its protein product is CASSFSGGYTDTQYF. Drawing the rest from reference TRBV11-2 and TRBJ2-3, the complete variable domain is EAGVAQSPRYKIIEKRQSVAFWCNPISGHATLYWYQQILGQGPKLLIQFQNNGVVDDSQLPKDRFSAERLKGVDSTLKIQPAKLEDSAVYLCASSFSGGYTDTQYFGPGTRLTVL.

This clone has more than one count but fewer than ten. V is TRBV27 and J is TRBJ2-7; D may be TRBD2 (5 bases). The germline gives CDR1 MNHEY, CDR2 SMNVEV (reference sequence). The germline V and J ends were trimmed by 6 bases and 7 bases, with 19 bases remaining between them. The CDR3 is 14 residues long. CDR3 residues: CASSRLIGSGEQYF. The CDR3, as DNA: TGTGCCAGCAGCCGCCTAATTGGCTCGGGGGAGCAGTACTTC.